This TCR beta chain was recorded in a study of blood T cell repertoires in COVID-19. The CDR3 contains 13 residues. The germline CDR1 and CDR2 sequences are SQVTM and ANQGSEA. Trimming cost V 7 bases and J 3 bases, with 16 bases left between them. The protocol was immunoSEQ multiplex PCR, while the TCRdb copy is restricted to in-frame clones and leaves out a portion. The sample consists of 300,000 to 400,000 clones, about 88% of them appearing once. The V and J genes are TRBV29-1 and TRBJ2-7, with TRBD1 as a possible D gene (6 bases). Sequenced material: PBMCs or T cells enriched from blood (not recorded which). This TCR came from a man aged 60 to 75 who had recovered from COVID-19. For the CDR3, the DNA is TGCAGCGCTGGGCAGGGGTCGCGCTACGAGCAGTACTTC. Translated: CSAGQGSRYEQYF.